These 15 T cell receptor beta chains came from one sample sequenced in a study of blood T cell repertoires in COVID-19. The method was immunoSEQ multiplex PCR; TCRdb's version includes in-frame clones alone and lacks a portion of them. The sample has more than 150,000 clones; 60% to 80% are singletons. Source material: PBMCs or T cells enriched from blood (not recorded which). These receptors all come from a man aged 60 to 75 who had been exposed to COVID-19.

Concerning this clone: The germline gene is not matched at one end of the junction; a read error may be the cause. The chain joins TRBV7-2 to TRBJ2-3, with D possibly being TRBD2 (6 bases). Germline loops: CDR1 SGHTA, CDR2 FQGNSA. The CDR3 contains 14 residues. CDR3 protein: CASSVAVRGDTQYF. The CDR3 DNA is TGTGCCAGCAGCGTAGCGGTGCGAGGGGATACGCAGTATTTT.

The rearrangement uses TRBV7-7 and TRBJ2-1; TRBD2 agrees at 12 bases. CDR3 length: 20 residues. V shed 1 base, J shed 0 bases, and the junction held 10 bases outside the gene matches. Germline V CDR1 and CDR2: SSHAT, FNYEAQ (reference sequence). DNA of the CDR3: TGTGCCAGCAGCTTAGTTCCGGGACTAGCGGGCCAGAGCTCCTACAATGAGCAGTTCTTC. Translation: CASSLVPGLAGQSSYNEQFF.

The rearrangement joins TRBV30 to TRBJ2-2, with a possible D match to TRBD1 (6 bases). Germline lookup yields CDR1 GTSNPN and CDR2 SVGIG (reference sequence). Between the trimmed V and J ends, which lost 6 bases and 5 bases, there was a span of 22 bases. The CDR3 is made up of 16 amino acids. The CDR3 bases are TGTGCCTGTCAAAATTGGGGGCAGGGGCGGACCGGGGAGCTGTTTTTT. Its translation is CACQNWGQGRTGELFF.

The chain combines TRBV10-3 with TRBJ2-1; maybe TRBD1 (5 bases). Trimming removed 4 bases from V and 5 bases from J, with 15 bases in between. CDR1 is ENHRY, CDR2 SYGVKD, per germline. The CDR3 totals 15 residues. Written as DNA, the CDR3 is TGTGCCATCAGTGCCCAGGGTTTAGGTAACAATGAGCAGTTCTTC. Its translation: CAISAQGLGNNEQFF.

This chain connects TRBV27 to TRBJ1-2; D gene ambiguous. This CDR3 has 17 amino acids. The V end lost 3 bases, the J end lost 4 bases, and 21 bases lay between the germline ends. Germline CDR1 is MNHEY and CDR2 is SMNVEV (reference sequence). The CDR3 sequence is CASSLAGWATPGYGYTF. As DNA, the CDR3 is TGTGCCAGCAGTTTGGCGGGTTGGGCAACCCCTGGCTATGGCTACACCTTC.

CDR3 nucleotide sequence: TGTGCCAGTAGTATAGTCTCCGCGGGGAACTACGAGCAGTACTTC. Amino acid sequence: CASSIVSAGNYEQYF. The genes are TRBV19 and TRBJ2-7, with a tentative D call TRBD2 (6 bases). CDR1 and CDR2 from the germline V gene are LNHDA and SQIVND (reference sequence). This CDR3 contains 15 residues. With 1 base removed from V and 3 bases from J, the gap between germline ends came to 13 bases.

V gene TRBV24-1 combines with J gene TRBJ2-5; 12 nucleotides agree with TRBD2. The CDR3 contains 16 residues. The junction had 6 bases not matched to a gene; V was cut back by 4 bases and J by 4 bases. Germline-derived CDR1 and CDR2 are KGHDR and SFDVKD. The CDR3 nucleotides are TGTGCCACCAGTGAGCTAGCGGGAGGGCCGCTAGAGACCCAGTACTTC. Amino acids: CATSELAGGPLETQYF.

This clone was recorded a few times. V gene TRBV28 combines with J gene TRBJ2-1; TRBD2 matches at 8 bases. This CDR3 has 15 amino acids. Germline loops: CDR1 MDHEN, CDR2 SYDVKM. J lost 6 bases, V lost 6 bases, and 10 bases had no gene match. The CDR3 sequence: CASRVAGLASNEQFF. CDR3 sequence (DNA): TGTGCCAGCAGAGTCGCTGGACTAGCCTCCAATGAGCAGTTCTTC.

The genes are TRBV5-4 and TRBJ1-4; D unclear. V was cut by 4 bases and J by 0 bases, with 13 bases left in between. CDR3 length: 16 amino acids. CDR1 SGHNT and CDR2 YYREEE come from the germline V gene (reference sequence). CDR3 protein: CASSEGPSATNEKLFF. As DNA, the CDR3 is TGTGCCAGCAGCGAGGGTCCTAGCGCAACTAATGAAAAACTGTTTTTT.

The rearrangement links TRBV9 to TRBJ2-1; perhaps TRBD1 as D (6 bases). The CDR3 loop spans 15 amino acids. CDR1 is SGDLS and CDR2 is YYNGEE in the germline V gene. V dropped 6 bases and J dropped 3 bases, with 16 bases sitting between them. The CDR3 sequence: CASTSAGDRYNEQFF. The CDR3 DNA reads TGTGCCAGCACGTCCGCAGGGGACCGCTACAATGAGCAGTTCTTC.

This chain uses TRBV10-3 with TRBJ2-5; D may be TRBD1 (5 bases). With 0 bases removed from V and 2 bases from J, the gap between germline ends came to 13 bases. The germline V gene encodes CDR1 ENHRY and CDR2 SYGVKD. The CDR3 totals 16 residues. CDR3 DNA: TGTGCCATCAGTGAGTCAGGCTTGACAGCGCAAGAGACCCAGTACTTC. Encoded protein: CAISESGLTAQETQYF.

In its sample, this clone was seen a few times. V and J are TRBV10-2 and TRBJ2-1; 10 bases are a match to TRBD1. The junction had 10 bases not matched to a gene; V was cut back by 5 bases and J by 6 bases. The CDR3 extends over 16 amino acids. In germline, CDR1 is WSHSY, CDR2 SAAADI. CDR3 DNA: TGCGCCAGCAGTAAACCGGACAGGGGGAGCGGCAATGAGCAGTTCTTC. Protein product: CASSKPDRGSGNEQFF.

This chain links TRBV10-1 with TRBJ1-2; TRBD1 matches at 10 bases. Looked up from germline, CDR1 is WNHNN and CDR2 is SYGVQD (reference sequence). CDR3 length equals 14 residues. V shed 7 bases and J 5 bases; nucleotides not matched to a gene: 7. CDR3 sequence: CASTFGTGAYGYTF. The CDR3 DNA is TGCGCCAGCACTTTCGGGACAGGGGCTTATGGCTACACCTTC.

This chain joins TRBV29-1 and TRBJ1-2; 9 bases fit TRBD1. This CDR3 is built from 10 residues. CDR1 and CDR2 from the germline V gene are SQVTM and ANQGSEA. J was trimmed by 8 bases and V by 6 bases; bases with no gene match: 1. As DNA, the CDR3 is TGCAGCGTGGACAGGGGCGGCTACACCTTC. Its translation: CSVDRGGYTF.

This clone has a count of ten or more. The chain recombines TRBV24-1 with TRBJ2-1; TRBD2 aligns across 11 bases. CDR1 and CDR2 (germline): KGHDR, SFDVKD. The CDR3 has 15 amino acids. The V and J ends lost 5 bases and 5 bases, in that order; junction bases with no gene match: 4. The CDR3: CATSAATSGDNEQFF. In DNA form, the CDR3 reads TGTGCCACCAGTGCAGCGACTAGCGGGGACAATGAGCAGTTCTTC.